These T cell receptor beta chains were read from a single sample in a study of blood T cell repertoires in COVID-19. The data were produced by immunoSEQ multiplex PCR, yet TCRdb's version contains in-frame clones alone and is incomplete. The sample consists of about 300,000 clones, 88% of them appearing once. Material: peripheral blood. Every receptor here comes from a man between 18 and 35 years old with active or convalescent COVID-19. The CDR3 runs from the conserved cysteine through the conserved F or W. D genes are given only for firm matches. For some rows the clone size is stated as once, few or many, or as a class when expanded; others skip it.

V	J	size	D	DNA	CDR3
TRBV4-1	TRBJ1-6	many	TRBD1	TGCGCCAGCAGCCAAGATGCCCGGACAGGCTCCTATAATTCACCCCTCCACTTT	CASSQDARTGSYNSPLHF
TRBV5-5	TRBJ1-1	NA	NA	TGTGCCAGCAGCTTGCTGAGGCGGGGGACCACACTTGAAGCTTTCTTT	CASSLLRRGTTLEAFF
TRBV5-1	TRBJ1-6	NA	NA	TGCGCCAGCAGCCCCAGTTTGGGCCCCTATAATTCACCCCTCCACTTT	CASSPSLGPYNSPLHF
TRBV19	TRBJ1-1	NA	TRBD1	TGTGCCAGTAGTACCACTCACAGGGGCTACACTGAAGCTTTCTTT	CASSTTHRGYTEAFF
TRBV18	TRBJ2-7	NA	NA	TGTGCCAGCTCACCGATGGGACTGGGATCTAACGAGCAGTACTTC	CASSPMGLGSNEQYF
TRBV4-2	TRBJ1-4	NA	TRBD1	TGTGCCAGCAGCCAAGAGACAGGGATAAATGAAAAACTGTTTTTT	CASSQETGINEKLFF
TRBV15	TRBJ2-7	NA	TRBD2	TGTGCCACCAGCAGATCCTCGGGGGGACGCTCCTACGAGCAGTACTTC	CATSRSSGGRSYEQYF
TRBV29-1	TRBJ1-1	NA	TRBD1	TGCAGCGGTACTAGACAGGGGGACACTGAAGCTTTCTTT	CSGTRQGDTEAFF
TRBV7-9	TRBJ1-5	NA	TRBD1	TGTGCCAGCAGCTCCGATTCACAGGGGTATCAGCCCCAGCATTTT	CASSSDSQGYQPQHF
TRBV7-9	TRBJ1-4	NA	NA	TGTGCCAGCAGCTTATCAGGGGTGAAGGACGAAAAACTGTTTTTT	CASSLSGVKDEKLFF
TRBV5-1	TRBJ2-5	NA	TRBD1	TGCGCCAGCAGCTTGGGGGACAGCCAAGAGACCCAGTACTTC	CASSLGDSQETQYF
TRBV2	TRBJ1-1	NA	NA	TGTGCCAGCAAACAAAACCGGGAGGCTTTCTTT	CASKQNREAFF
TRBV6-1	TRBJ2-1	NA	TRBD2	TGTGCCAGCAGTGAGGGGACTAGCGGCCACAATGAGCAGTTCTTC	CASSEGTSGHNEQFF
TRBV27	TRBJ1-5	NA	NA	TGTGCCAGCAGTCCAATACAACGTAATCAGCCCCAGCATTTT	CASSPIQRNQPQHF
TRBV12-5	TRBJ1-6	NA	NA	TGTGCTAGTGCCCCAGCCGGGACATTTACAAGCTCCTATAATTCACCCCTCCACTTT	CASAPAGTFTSSYNSPLHF
TRBV27	TRBJ1-5	NA	TRBD1	TGTGCCAGCCGGAATACAGGGGGCTATCAGCCCCAGCATTTT	CASRNTGGYQPQHF
TRBV9	TRBJ1-5	NA	NA	TGTGCCAGCAGCGTCGGTTCAGGGAATCAGCCCCAGCATTTT	CASSVGSGNQPQHF
TRBV6-2/TRBV6-3	TRBJ1-1	NA	NA	TGTGCCAGCAGTTACTCTTCGACAGAGATGAACACTGAAGCTTTCTTT	CASSYSSTEMNTEAFF
TRBV27	TRBJ1-1	NA	NA	TGTGCCAGCAGTTTCTCACCAGGGGTGAACACTGAAGCTTTCTTT	CASSFSPGVNTEAFF
TRBV14	TRBJ2-7	NA	TRBD2	TGTGCCAGCAGCTTAGCGGGGGGATACGAGCAGTACTTC	CASSLAGGYEQYF
TRBV29-1	TRBJ1-2	NA	TRBD1	TGCAGCGTTGAGGGACAGGCCACATATGGCTACACCTTC	CSVEGQATYGYTF
TRBV7-9	TRBJ2-1	few	TRBD1	TGTGCCAGCAGCCCCTCTTTAATGGGACAGGGGGTTACCTATGAGCAGTTCTTC	CASSPSLMGQGVTYEQFF
TRBV5-1	TRBJ2-5	NA	TRBD2	TGCGCCAGCAGCTTGTGGAGCGGGGGGGCCCTTGAGACCCAGTACTTC	CASSLWSGGALETQYF
TRBV9	TRBJ2-1	NA	NA	TGTGCCAGCAGCCCGACTAGATTAAATGAGCAGTTCTTC	CASSPTRLNEQFF
TRBV29-1	TRBJ2-3	NA	NA	TGCAGCGTTGAAAGGCTAGGGGCAGATACGCAGTATTTT	CSVERLGADTQYF
TRBV19	TRBJ2-1	NA	TRBD2	TGTGCCAGTAGTATAGGTGGGACTACCTACAATGAGCAGTTCTTC	CASSIGGTTYNEQFF
TRBV5-1	TRBJ2-7	many	TRBD1	TGCGCCAGCAGCCCTACAGGGGCCTACGAGCAGTACTTC	CASSPTGAYEQYF
TRBV9	TRBJ1-2	NA	TRBD1	TGTGCCAGCAGCGGAGTCCAGGGGGACTATGGCTACACCTTC	CASSGVQGDYGYTF
TRBV18	TRBJ2-7	NA	NA	TGTGCCAGCTCACTTTTCTCCCCCGCCTACGAGCAGTACTTC	CASSLFSPAYEQYF
TRBV9	TRBJ2-2	NA	TRBD1	TGTGCCAGCAGCGACCCCCTGACAGGGGGGGACACCGGGGAGCTGTTTTTT	CASSDPLTGGDTGELFF
TRBV7-2	TRBJ1-1	NA	NA	TGTGCCAGCAGCTCTCTTGGACAGCGCCGGTATGAAGCTTTCTTT	CASSSLGQRRYEAFF
TRBV5-1	TRBJ2-2	NA	TRBD1	TGCGCCAGGAGATCGGGACAGGAGAACACCGGGGAGCTGTTTTTT	CARRSGQENTGELFF
TRBV19	TRBJ2-2	NA	NA	TGTGCCAGTCGGCTAGTCAACACCGGGGAGCTGTTTTTT	CASRLVNTGELFF
TRBV29-1	TRBJ2-1	NA	TRBD1	TGCAGCGTTCTGCAGGGGGCGGACTCCTACAATGAGCAGTTCTTC	CSVLQGADSYNEQFF
TRBV27	TRBJ2-3	NA	TRBD1	TGTGCCAGCAGTCTCCAGGGGGCAGATACGCAGTATTTT	CASSLQGADTQYF
TRBV3-1/TRBV3-2	TRBJ1-1	NA	TRBD1	TGTGCCAGCAGCCAACGGGACAGGGTTGTTGAAGCTTTCTTT	CASSQRDRVVEAFF
TRBV7-2	TRBJ2-7	NA	TRBD2	TGTGCCAGCAGCTCCCCGCCTAGCGGGGGCTACGAGCAGTACTTC	CASSSPPSGGYEQYF
TRBV3-1/TRBV3-2	TRBJ2-7	NA	NA	TGTGCCAGCAGCCAAGATCCTGCGCTGGGACTTGCCTACGAGCAGTACTTC	CASSQDPALGLAYEQYF
TRBV11-2	TRBJ1-6	NA	NA	TGTGCCAGCAGCTTAGATCAGACAGTGAGCTCCTATAATTCACCCCTCCACTTT	CASSLDQTVSSYNSPLHF
TRBV18	TRBJ2-3	NA	TRBD2	TGTGCCAGCTCACCCAGGGGAAGGGTAGCGGGGGATGAAGATACGCAGTATTTT	CASSPRGRVAGDEDTQYF
TRBV28	TRBJ1-6	NA	NA	TGTGCCAGCTACGACCGGGGGGCGGGGACCCTCCACTTT	CASYDRGAGTLHF
TRBV6-6	TRBJ1-3	NA	NA	TGTGCCAGCACCCTCGGACTTTTTGGAAACACCATATATTTT	CASTLGLFGNTIYF
TRBV20-1	TRBJ1-1	NA	NA	TGCAGTGCTAGTCCGAGGAGCACTGAAGCTTTCTTT	CSASPRSTEAFF
TRBV7-9	TRBJ1-3	NA	NA	TGTGCCAGCAGCTCTATTCTTAACTCTGGAAACACCATATATTTT	CASSSILNSGNTIYF
TRBV7-8	TRBJ1-3	NA	TRBD1	TGTGCCAGCAGCTTAGAACCGGGACAGCTAACCGGAAACACCATATATTTT	CASSLEPGQLTGNTIYF
TRBV4-1	TRBJ2-2	NA	TRBD2	TGCGCCAGCAGCCCCCGGGGGCGGGGGGCTAACACCGGGGAGCTGTTTTTT	CASSPRGRGANTGELFF
TRBV2	TRBJ1-2	NA	TRBD1	TGTGCCAGCACCTCCGAGGCAGGGGGCCTTGGCTACACCTTC	CASTSEAGGLGYTF
TRBV6-5	TRBJ2-7	NA	NA	TGTGCCAGCAGGGCTCAAGTAGGACTAACCTACGAGCAGTACTTC	CASRAQVGLTYEQYF